This T cell receptor (beta chain) was sequenced during a study of cytomegalovirus exposure and HLA in healthy donors. The PCR made use of 60 Vbeta and 13 Jbeta primers. Repertoires were generated with immunoSEQ multiplex PCR, while TCRdb's copy carries only in-frame clones and drops some. The sample consists of 110,000 to 150,000 clones, 65% to 80% of them appearing once. The sample holds a few counts of this clone. The receptor comes from a man aged 25 to 40 in good health and CMV-seronegative. Sequencing was performed on PBMCs.

The CDR3, as DNA: TGTGCCAGCAGCTCACAGGGGAACACTGAAGCTTTCTTT. This translates into CASSSQGNTEAFF. This chain joins TRBV7-3 and TRBJ1-1, with D perhaps matching TRBD1 (6 bases). Germline CDR1 is SGHTA and CDR2 is FQGTGA. This CDR3 has 13 residues. Deletions cut 4 bases from V and 1 base from J, with 7 bases between.